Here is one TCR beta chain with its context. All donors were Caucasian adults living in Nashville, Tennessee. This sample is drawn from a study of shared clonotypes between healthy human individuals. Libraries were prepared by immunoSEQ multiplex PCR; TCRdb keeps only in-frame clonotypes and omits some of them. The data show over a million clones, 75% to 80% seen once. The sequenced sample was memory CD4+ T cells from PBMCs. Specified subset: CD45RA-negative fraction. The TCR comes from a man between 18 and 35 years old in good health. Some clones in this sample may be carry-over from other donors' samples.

The CDR3 nucleotides are TGTGCCAGCAGCCTAGCCGGGCGGACCAACGAGCAGTACTTC. Translated, it gives CASSLAGRTNEQYF. The V and J genes are TRBV7-3 and TRBJ2-7, with a tentative D call TRBD2 (5 bases). Per the germline V gene, CDR1 is SGHTA and CDR2 is FQGTGA. Between the trimmed V and J ends, which lost 5 bases and 5 bases, there was a span of 16 bases. This CDR3 region has 14 residues.